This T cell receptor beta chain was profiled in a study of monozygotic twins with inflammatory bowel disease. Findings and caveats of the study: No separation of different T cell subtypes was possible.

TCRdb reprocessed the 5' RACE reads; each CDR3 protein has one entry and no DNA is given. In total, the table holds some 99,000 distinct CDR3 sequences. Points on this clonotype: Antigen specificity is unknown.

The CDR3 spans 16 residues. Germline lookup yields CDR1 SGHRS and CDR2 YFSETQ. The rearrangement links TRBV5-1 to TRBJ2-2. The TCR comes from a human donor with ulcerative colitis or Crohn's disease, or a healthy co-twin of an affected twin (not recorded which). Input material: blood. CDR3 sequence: CASSSGGSLNTGELFF.